Presented here are 13 T cell receptor beta chains from one specimen sequenced in a study of blood T cell repertoires in COVID-19. TCRdb keeps only in-frame clones here, not all; method: immunoSEQ multiplex PCR. Here the sample spans 72,000 or so clones, 75% to 95% being singletons. The specimen sequenced was peripheral blood. Receptor source: a woman older than 75 with acute or convalescent COVID-19.

A remark on this clone: The junction and the germline gene differ at one end; a read error may be behind it. This chain links TRBV11-3 with TRBJ1-1; D call uncertain. There are 13 residues in the CDR3. CDR1 SGHNT and CDR2 YENEEA come from the germline V gene. CDR3 sequence reads: CASSLAGNAEAFF. CDR3 DNA sequence: TGTGCCAGCAGCCTAGCGGGGAACGCTGAAGCTTTCTTT.

The rearrangement links TRBV9 to TRBJ1-2, with D possibly being TRBD1 (5 bases). CDR3 length equals 15 residues. Germline-derived CDR1 and CDR2 are SGDLS and YYNGEE. V was cut by 0 bases and J by 3 bases, with 12 bases left in between. The CDR3 coding sequence is TGTGCCAGCAGCGTAGTCCCAGGGCCCTACTATGGCTACACCTTC. Protein product: CASSVVPGPYYGYTF.

The chain has TRBV9 and TRBJ1-3; no definite D call. This CDR3 comprises 15 residues. Germline assignment: CDR1 SGDLS and CDR2 YYNGEE. V was pared by 4 bases and J by 1 base, with 12 bases between. As DNA, the CDR3 is TGTGCCAGCAGCACCCACGGGTCTTCTGGAAACACCATATATTTT. Translating gives CASSTHGSSGNTIYF.

This chain joins TRBV10-3 and TRBJ2-2, with 10 bases that match TRBD1. With 0 bases clipped from V and 2 bases from J, the junction kept 3 bases outside the gene matches. Germline values: CDR1 ENHRY, CDR2 SYGVKD. CDR3 length: 17 residues. The CDR3 DNA is TGTGCCATCAGTGAGTCCGGGACAGGGGCAAACACCGGGGAGCTGTTTTTT. Translating gives CAISESGTGANTGELFF.

The chain combines TRBV11-2 with TRBJ2-1; unclear D gene. V gave up 0 bases and J gave up 7 bases, with 7 bases separating them. CDR1 SGHAT and CDR2 FQNNGV come from the germline V gene. The length of the CDR3 is 13 residues. The CDR3 region is CASSLEAGNEQFF. CDR3 bases: TGTGCCAGCAGCTTAGAAGCAGGTAATGAGCAGTTCTTC. Together with reference TRBV11-2 and TRBJ2-1, the CDR3 gives the full variable domain: EAGVAQSPRYKIIEKRQSVAFWCNPISGHATLYWYQQILGQGPKLLIQFQNNGVVDDSQLPKDRFSAERLKGVDSTLKIQPAKLEDSAVYLCASSLEAGNEQFFGPGTRLTVL.

Note on this clone: Relative to the germline gene, one junction end is altered; a read error may explain this. This CDR3 reads CASGLDISGKLFF. The CDR3 DNA sequence: TGTGCTAGTGGTTTGGACATCAGCGGGAAGCTGTTTTTT. The V gene is TRBV12-5, the J gene TRBJ2-2, with 7 bases matching TRBD2. The CDR3 is 13 amino acids. Per germline, CDR1 LGHNT and CDR2 FRNRAP.

The rearrangement uses TRBV7-9 and TRBJ2-7; 9 nucleotides line up with TRBD1. Germline CDR1 is SEHNR and CDR2 is FQNEAQ (reference sequence). J was trimmed by 1 base and V by 2 bases; bases with no gene match: 9. The CDR3 is 17 amino acids. CDR3 nucleotides: TGTGCCAGCAGCTTAACTCTACGGGACAGGGAATCCTACGAGCAGTACTTC. This translates into CASSLTLRDRESYEQYF.

The chain carries TRBV6-6 and TRBJ1-2; D ambiguous. Germline CDR1 reads MNHNY; CDR2 reads SVGAGI (reference sequence). CDR3 length: 12 residues. Trimming took off 2 bases at V and 5 bases at J, with 6 bases between the two ends. This CDR3 reads CASSYGLYGYTF. The CDR3 DNA sequence: TGTGCCAGCAGTTACGGACTTTATGGCTACACCTTC.

The J gene is TRBJ1-3, the V gene TRBV5-1; the D is unclear. The CDR3 is 15 residues long. The germline gives CDR1 SGHRS, CDR2 YFSETQ. Deletions cut 1 base from V and 4 bases from J, with 12 bases between. CDR3 sequence: CASSLSQPLGNTIYF. The CDR3, as DNA: TGCGCCAGCAGCTTGAGCCAACCACTCGGAAACACCATATATTTT.

This rearrangement joins TRBV4-1 to TRBJ2-3; 12 positions agree with TRBD2. The germline V gene has CDR1 MGHRA and CDR2 YSYEKL. Trimming at V came to 6 bases and at J to 4 bases, leaving 5 bases not matched to a gene. This CDR3 region has 15 residues. CDR3 amino acids: CASSRGLAGSDTQYF. The CDR3 DNA sequence: TGCGCCAGCAGTAGGGGACTAGCGGGTTCAGATACGCAGTATTTT.

V gene TRBV7-3 combines with J gene TRBJ2-1; perhaps TRBD2 as D (5 bases). Germline loops: CDR1 SGHTA, CDR2 FQGTGA. The CDR3 sequence is 15 residues long. The V end lost 3 bases, the J end lost 3 bases, and 12 bases lay between the germline ends. DNA for the CDR3: TGTGCCAGCAGCTTGTCGAATAGCGTCTACAATGAGCAGTTCTTC. This gives the protein CASSLSNSVYNEQFF.

This clone was seen only once. CDR3 nucleotides: TGTGCCAGCTCGGGACGGGGAGGGGGCACAGATACGCAGTATTTT. This gives the protein CASSGRGGGTDTQYF. The V call is TRBV9, the J call TRBJ2-3; TRBD2 agrees at 7 bases. The length of the CDR3 is 15 residues. Germline trimming cut 7 bases from V and 1 base from J; bases unmatched to any gene: 9. CDR1 SGDLS and CDR2 YYNGEE come from the germline V gene.

Written as DNA, the CDR3 is TGTGCCAGCTCGCAACAGTACCAAGAGACCCAGTACTTC. Protein sequence: CASSQQYQETQYF. V is TRBV18 and J is TRBJ2-5, with D uncertain. Germline CDR1 is KGHSH and CDR2 is LQKENI. V dropped 6 bases and J dropped 0 bases, with 8 bases sitting between them. CDR3 size: 13 residues.